This section outlines one T cell receptor beta chain sequence together with its context. What it recognizes is unknown. This record belongs to a study of CD8+ T cells in alopecia areata. The study's findings and limits: Among the top 100, expanded CD8+ clones, as well as scalp clonality, were significantly decreased by tofacitinib. Many of the expanded lesional clones endured in scalp and blood while on tofacitinib.

Treatment described: oral pan-JAK inhibitor, 5-10 mg twice daily. RNA was extracted and reverse transcribed into cDNA as the sequencing template. The table came from immunoSEQ multiplex PCR; TCRdb's copy has only in-frame clones and leaves some out. The sample has under 350,000 clones, roughly 64% seen once. The sample consisted of CD4+ T cells sorted from blood, taken at week 24, from a patient treated with tofacitinib. This TCR was recovered from a human donor with alopecia areata.

The CDR3 bases are TGCAGCGTTGGGGACAGGCGAACTTTACTAGCGGGAATCACGGAGCCCTACGAGCAGTACTTC. This codes for CSVGDRRTLLAGITEPYEQYF. The chain joins TRBV29-1 to TRBJ2-7; 10 bases match TRBD2. Per germline, CDR1 SQVTM and CDR2 ANQGSEA. The CDR3 has 21 residues. With V trimmed by 4 bases and J by 2 bases, 26 bases remained unmatched.